The source of this T cell receptor (beta chain) is a study of Graves' ophthalmopathy and Graves' hyperthyroidism. Overall study findings and caveats: In blood, most expanded thyroid clonotypes above 0.001 frequency were also detected.

This clonotype was recorded many times. The antigen is unknown. The hyperthyroidism patients, aged 18 to 65, had been newly diagnosed, with under 2 months' duration. CDR3 regions of TCR beta were amplified from RNA transcripts. An initial RT-PCR round employing HTBI primers preceded a second-round multiplex PCR. MiXCR was run by TCRdb on the multiplex PCR reads, yielding one entry per CDR3 protein. The sample includes around 590,000 distinct CDR3 sequences, less than 40% of them seen just once. This CDR3 is built from 15 residues. CDR1 DFQATT and CDR2 SNEGSKA come from the germline V gene (reference sequence). After removal of 6 bases from V and 0 bases from J, the junction contained 7 bases not matched to a gene.

The sequence was obtained from an adult man with Graves' hyperthyroidism. The chain employs TRBV20-1 and TRBJ2-7, with 11 positions matching TRBD2. The sample taken for sequencing was peripheral blood or thyroid tissue (not recorded which). Here the CDR3 reads CSAETSGILSYEQYF. DNA for the CDR3: TGCAGTGCCGAGACTAGCGGGATTCTCTCCTACGAGCAGTACTTC.